This T cell receptor (beta chain) was captured in a study of early T cells in non-severe SARS-CoV-2 infection. Study-level information: Alpha and beta chains were unpaired, from unsorted whole-blood bulk RNA. Whole-study results and caveats: Private and CD4 specificities were missed by VDJdb matching, which favored anti-spike CD8 responses.

Germline CDR1 and CDR2: MNHNS and SASEGT. V gave up 4 bases and J gave up 5 bases; unmatched junction bases: 15. This CDR3 has 20 residues. In regard to this clonotype: Its antigen remains unidentified.

Unique molecular identifiers were attached to individual cDNA molecules. Using its own MiXCR run on the 5' RACE reads, TCRdb lists one record per CDR3 protein. This table holds about 92,000 distinct CDR3 sequences, around 16% found once. Specimen: whole blood. The chain uses TRBV6-1 and TRBJ2-1; 15 bases agree with TRBD2. The origin of this receptor is an adult who was a healthcare worker with PCR-confirmed SARS-CoV-2 infection or an uninfected control (not recorded which). The CDR3 reads CASSVPGLAGGSEIDNEQFF. In DNA form, the CDR3 reads TGTGCCAGCAGTGTACCGGGACTAGCGGGGGGATCGGAAATAGACAATGAGCAGTTCTTC.